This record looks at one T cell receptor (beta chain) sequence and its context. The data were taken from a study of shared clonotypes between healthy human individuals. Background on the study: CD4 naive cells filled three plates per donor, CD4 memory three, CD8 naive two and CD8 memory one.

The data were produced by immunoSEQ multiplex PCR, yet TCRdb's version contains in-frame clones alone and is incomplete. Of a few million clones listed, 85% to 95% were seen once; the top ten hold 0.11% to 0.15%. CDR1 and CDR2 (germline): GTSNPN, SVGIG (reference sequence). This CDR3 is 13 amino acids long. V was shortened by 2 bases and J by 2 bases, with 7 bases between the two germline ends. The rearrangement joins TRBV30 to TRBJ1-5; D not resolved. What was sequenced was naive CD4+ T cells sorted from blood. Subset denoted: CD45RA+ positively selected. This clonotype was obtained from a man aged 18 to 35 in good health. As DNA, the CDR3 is TGTGCCTGGAGTCTCGCGGGCAATCAGCCCCAGCATTTT. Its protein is CAWSLAGNQPQHF.